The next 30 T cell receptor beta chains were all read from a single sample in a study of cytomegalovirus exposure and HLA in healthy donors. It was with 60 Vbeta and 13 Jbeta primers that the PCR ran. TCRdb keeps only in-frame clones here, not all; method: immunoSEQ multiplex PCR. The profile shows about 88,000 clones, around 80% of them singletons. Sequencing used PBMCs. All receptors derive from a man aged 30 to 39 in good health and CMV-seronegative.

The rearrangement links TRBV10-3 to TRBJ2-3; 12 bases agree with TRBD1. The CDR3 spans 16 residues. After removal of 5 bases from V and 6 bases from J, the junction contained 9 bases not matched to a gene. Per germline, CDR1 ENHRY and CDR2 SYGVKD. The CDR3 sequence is CAISSPGQGARDTQYF. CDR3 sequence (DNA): TGTGCCATCAGTTCACCGGGACAGGGGGCGCGGGATACGCAGTATTTT.

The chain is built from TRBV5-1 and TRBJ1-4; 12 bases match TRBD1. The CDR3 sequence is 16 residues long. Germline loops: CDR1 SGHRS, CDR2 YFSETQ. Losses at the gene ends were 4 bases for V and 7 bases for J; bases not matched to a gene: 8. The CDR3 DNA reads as TGCGCCAGCAGCGTTGGGACAGGGGGCTCCACTGAAAAACTGTTTTTT. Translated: CASSVGTGGSTEKLFF. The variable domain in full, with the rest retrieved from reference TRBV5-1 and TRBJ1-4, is KAGVTQTPRYLIKTRGQQVTLSCSPISGHRSVSWYQQTPGQGLQFLFEYFSETQRNKGNFPGRFSGRQFSNSRSEMNVSTLELGDSALYLCASSVGTGGSTEKLFFGSGTQLSVL.

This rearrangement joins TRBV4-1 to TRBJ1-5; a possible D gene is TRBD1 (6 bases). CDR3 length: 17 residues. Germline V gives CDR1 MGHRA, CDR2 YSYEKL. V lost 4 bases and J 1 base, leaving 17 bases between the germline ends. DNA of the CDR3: TGCGCCAGCAGCCGCCGGGACATCGATGGAAGCAATCAGCCCCAGCATTTT. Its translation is CASSRRDIDGSNQPQHF.

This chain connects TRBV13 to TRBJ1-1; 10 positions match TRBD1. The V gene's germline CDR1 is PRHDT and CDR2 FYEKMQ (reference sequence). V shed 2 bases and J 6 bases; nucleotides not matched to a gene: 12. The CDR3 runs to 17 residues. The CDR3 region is CASSLRTGGKIFSEAFF. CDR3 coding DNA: TGTGCCAGCAGCTTAAGGACAGGGGGAAAGATTTTCTCTGAAGCTTTCTTT.

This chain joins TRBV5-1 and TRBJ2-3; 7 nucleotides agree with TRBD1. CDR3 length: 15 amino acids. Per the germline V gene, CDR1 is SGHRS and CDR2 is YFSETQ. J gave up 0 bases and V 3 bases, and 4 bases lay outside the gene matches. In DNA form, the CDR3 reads TGCGCCAGCAGCTGGGGACAGAGTAGCACAGATACGCAGTATTTT. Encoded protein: CASSWGQSSTDTQYF.

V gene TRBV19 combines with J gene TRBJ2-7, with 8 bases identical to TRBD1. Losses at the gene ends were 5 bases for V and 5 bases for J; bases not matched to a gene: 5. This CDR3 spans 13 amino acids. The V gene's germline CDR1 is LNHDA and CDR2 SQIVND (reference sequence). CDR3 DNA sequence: TGTGCCAGTAGTCCCAGGGGGCGCGACGAGCAGTACTTC. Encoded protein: CASSPRGRDEQYF.

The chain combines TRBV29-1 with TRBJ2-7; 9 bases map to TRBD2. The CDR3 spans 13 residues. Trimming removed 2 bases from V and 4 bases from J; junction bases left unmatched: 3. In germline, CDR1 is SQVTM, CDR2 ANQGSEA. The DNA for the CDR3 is TGCAGCGTTGAATGGGGACTAGCTTACGAGCAGTACTTC. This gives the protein CSVEWGLAYEQYF.

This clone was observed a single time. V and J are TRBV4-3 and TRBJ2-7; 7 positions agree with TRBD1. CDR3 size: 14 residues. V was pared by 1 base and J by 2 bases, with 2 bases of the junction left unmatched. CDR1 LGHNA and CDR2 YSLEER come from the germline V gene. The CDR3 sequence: CASSQGQGAYEQYF. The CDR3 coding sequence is TGCGCCAGCAGCCAAGGACAGGGTGCCTACGAGCAGTACTTC.

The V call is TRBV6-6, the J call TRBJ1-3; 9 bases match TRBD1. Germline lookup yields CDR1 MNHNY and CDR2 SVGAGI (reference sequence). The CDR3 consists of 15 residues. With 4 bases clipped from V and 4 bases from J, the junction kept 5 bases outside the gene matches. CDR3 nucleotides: TGTGCCAGCAGTTTCACAGGGGGCTCGGGAAACACCATATATTTT. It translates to CASSFTGGSGNTIYF.

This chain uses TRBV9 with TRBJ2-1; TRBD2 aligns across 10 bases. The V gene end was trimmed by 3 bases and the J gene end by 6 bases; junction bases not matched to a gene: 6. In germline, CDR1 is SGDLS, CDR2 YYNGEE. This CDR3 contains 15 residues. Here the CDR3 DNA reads TGTGCCAGCAGCGCGGGGGGACTAGCGTCCAATGAGCAGTTCTTC. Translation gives CASSAGGLASNEQFF.

Here the CDR3 reads CAWSFDTEAFF. CDR3 DNA sequence: TGTGCCTGGAGTTTCGACACTGAAGCTTTCTTT. The J gene is TRBJ1-1, the V gene TRBV30; no reliable D call. Trimming stripped 2 bases from V and 3 bases from J, with 4 bases between. The CDR3 totals 11 residues. From germline, CDR1 is GTSNPN and CDR2 SVGIG (reference sequence). Based on the CDR3 plus reference TRBV30 and TRBJ1-1, the full variable domain is SQTIHQWPATLVQPVGSPLSLECTVEGTSNPNLYWYRQAAGRGLQLLFYSVGIGQISSEVPQNLSASRPQDRQFILSSKKLLLSDSGFYLCAWSFDTEAFFGQGTRLTVV.

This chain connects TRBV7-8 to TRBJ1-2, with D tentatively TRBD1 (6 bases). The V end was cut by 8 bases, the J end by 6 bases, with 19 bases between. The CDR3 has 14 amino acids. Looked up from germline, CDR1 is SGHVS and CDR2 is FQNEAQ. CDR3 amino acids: CASGVTGSRDGYTF. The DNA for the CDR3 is TGTGCCAGCGGTGTAACAGGGAGTAGGGATGGCTACACCTTC.

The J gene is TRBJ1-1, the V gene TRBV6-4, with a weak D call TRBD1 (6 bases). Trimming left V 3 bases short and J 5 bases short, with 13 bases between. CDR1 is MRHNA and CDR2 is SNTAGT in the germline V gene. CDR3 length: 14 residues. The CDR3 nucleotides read TGTGCCAGCAGTGAGAGGGACACTGAGACTGAAGCTTTCTTT. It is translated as CASSERDTETEAFF.

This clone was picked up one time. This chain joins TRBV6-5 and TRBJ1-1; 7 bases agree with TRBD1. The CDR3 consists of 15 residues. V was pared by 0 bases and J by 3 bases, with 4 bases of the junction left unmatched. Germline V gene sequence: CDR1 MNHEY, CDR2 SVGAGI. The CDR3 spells CASSYSWDSYTEAFF. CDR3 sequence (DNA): TGTGCCAGCAGTTACTCGTGGGACAGCTACACTGAAGCTTTCTTT.

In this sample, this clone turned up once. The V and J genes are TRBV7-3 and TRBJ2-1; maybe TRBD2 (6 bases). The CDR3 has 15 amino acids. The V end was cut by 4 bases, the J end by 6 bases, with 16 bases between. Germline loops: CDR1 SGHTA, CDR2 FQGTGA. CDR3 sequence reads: CASSWDSYAVNEQFF. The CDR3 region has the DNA TGTGCCAGCAGCTGGGACTCTTACGCAGTCAATGAGCAGTTCTTC.

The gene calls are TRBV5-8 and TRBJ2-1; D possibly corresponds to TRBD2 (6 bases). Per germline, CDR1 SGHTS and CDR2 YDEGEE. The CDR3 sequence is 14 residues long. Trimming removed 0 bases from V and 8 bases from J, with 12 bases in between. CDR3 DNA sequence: TGTGCCAGCAGCTTGGGGGCGGGGCGGGATGAGCAGTTCTTC. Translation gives CASSLGAGRDEQFF. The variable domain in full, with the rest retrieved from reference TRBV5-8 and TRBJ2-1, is EAGVTQSPTHLIKTRGQQATLRCSPISGHTSVYWYQQALGLGLQFLLWYDEGEERNRGNFPPRFSGRQFPNYSSELNVNALELEDSALYLCASSLGAGRDEQFFGPGTRLTVL.

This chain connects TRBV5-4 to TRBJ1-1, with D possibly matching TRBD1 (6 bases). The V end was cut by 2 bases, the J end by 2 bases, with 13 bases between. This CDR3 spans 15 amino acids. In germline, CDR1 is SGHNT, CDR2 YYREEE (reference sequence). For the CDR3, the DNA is TGTGCCAGCAGCTTACCGGCAGGGGAAAACACTGAAGCTTTCTTT. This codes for CASSLPAGENTEAFF.

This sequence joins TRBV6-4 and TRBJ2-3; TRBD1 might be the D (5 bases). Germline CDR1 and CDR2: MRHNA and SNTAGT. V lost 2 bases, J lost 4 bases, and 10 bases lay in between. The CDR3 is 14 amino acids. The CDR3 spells CASSDQGWADTQYF. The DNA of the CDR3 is TGTGCCAGCAGTGACCAGGGTTGGGCAGATACGCAGTATTTT.

The CDR3 here is CASSQGQPAGYTF. DNA for the CDR3: TGTGCCAGCAGCCAGGGACAGCCTGCCGGCTACACCTTC. The chain links TRBV4-2 to TRBJ1-2; 7 nucleotides match TRBD1. V lost 3 bases, J lost 8 bases, and 6 bases stayed unmatched. Germline V lookup: CDR1 LGHNA, CDR2 YNFKEQ. The CDR3 is 13 residues long.

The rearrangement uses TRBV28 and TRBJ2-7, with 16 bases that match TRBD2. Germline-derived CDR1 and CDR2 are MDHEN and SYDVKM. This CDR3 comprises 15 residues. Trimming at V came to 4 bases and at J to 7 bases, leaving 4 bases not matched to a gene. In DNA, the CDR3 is TGTGCCAGCAGTTGGGGACTAGCGGGGGGGAGGGAGCAGTACTTC. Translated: CASSWGLAGGREQYF.

Written as DNA, the CDR3 is TGTGCCAGCAGCTCCCCTGTACGGGGGGTCGACTATGGCTACACCTTC. It encodes CASSSPVRGVDYGYTF. The chain employs TRBV6-6 and TRBJ1-2; a weak D match, TRBD1 (5 bases). V lost 6 bases and J lost 3, with 20 bases in between. The CDR3 loop spans 16 amino acids. Germline CDR1 is MNHNY and CDR2 is SVGAGI (reference sequence).

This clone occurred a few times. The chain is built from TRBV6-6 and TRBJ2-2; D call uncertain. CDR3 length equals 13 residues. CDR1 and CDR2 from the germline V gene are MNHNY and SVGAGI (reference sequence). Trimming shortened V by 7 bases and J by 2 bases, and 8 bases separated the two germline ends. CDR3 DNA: TGTGCCAGCAATCCTTCTAACACCGGGGAGCTGTTTTTT. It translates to CASNPSNTGELFF.

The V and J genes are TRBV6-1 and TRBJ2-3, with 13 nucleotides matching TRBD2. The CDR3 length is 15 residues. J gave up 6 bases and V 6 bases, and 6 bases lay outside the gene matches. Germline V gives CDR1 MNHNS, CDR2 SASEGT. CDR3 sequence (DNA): TGTGCCAGCAGCTCGGGACTAGCGGGGCCGGATACGCAGTATTTT. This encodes CASSSGLAGPDTQYF.

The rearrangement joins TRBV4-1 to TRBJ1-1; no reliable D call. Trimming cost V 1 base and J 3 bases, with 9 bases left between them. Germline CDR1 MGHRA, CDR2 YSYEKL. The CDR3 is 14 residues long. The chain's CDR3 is CASSQGEGYTEAFF. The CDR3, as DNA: TGCGCCAGCAGCCAAGGAGAGGGCTACACTGAAGCTTTCTTT.

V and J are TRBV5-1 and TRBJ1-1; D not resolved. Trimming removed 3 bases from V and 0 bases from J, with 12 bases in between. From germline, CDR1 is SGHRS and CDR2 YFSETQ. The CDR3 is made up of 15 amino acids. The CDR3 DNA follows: TGCGCCAGCAGCTCATCTGGACTCCTGAACACTGAAGCTTTCTTT. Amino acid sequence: CASSSSGLLNTEAFF.

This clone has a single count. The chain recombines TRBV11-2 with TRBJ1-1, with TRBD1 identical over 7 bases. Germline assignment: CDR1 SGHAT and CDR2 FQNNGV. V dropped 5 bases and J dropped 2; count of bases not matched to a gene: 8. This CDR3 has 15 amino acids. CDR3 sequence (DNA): TGTGCCAGCAGCACCGTTAACAGGGGAAACACTGAAGCTTTCTTT. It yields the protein CASSTVNRGNTEAFF. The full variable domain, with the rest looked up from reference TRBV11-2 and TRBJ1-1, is EAGVAQSPRYKIIEKRQSVAFWCNPISGHATLYWYQQILGQGPKLLIQFQNNGVVDDSQLPKDRFSAERLKGVDSTLKIQPAKLEDSAVYLCASSTVNRGNTEAFFGQGTRLTVV.

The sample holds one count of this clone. The CDR3 DNA follows: TGTGCCAGTAGTCCAGGGGGCTACAAGTTCTACGAGCAGTACTTC. Its translation: CASSPGGYKFYEQYF. The rearrangement joins TRBV19 to TRBJ2-7, with 8 bases fitting TRBD1. Trimming at V came to 5 bases and at J to 3 bases, leaving 9 bases not matched to a gene. This CDR3 has 15 amino acids. Germline V CDR1 and CDR2: LNHDA, SQIVND (reference sequence).

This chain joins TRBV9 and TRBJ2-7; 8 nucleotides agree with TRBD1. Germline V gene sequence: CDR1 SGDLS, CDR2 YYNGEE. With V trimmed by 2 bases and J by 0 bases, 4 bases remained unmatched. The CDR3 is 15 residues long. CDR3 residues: CASSVRDRSSYEQYF. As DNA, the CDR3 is TGTGCCAGCAGCGTCCGGGACAGGAGCTCCTACGAGCAGTACTTC. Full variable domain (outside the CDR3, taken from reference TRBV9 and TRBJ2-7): DSGVTQTPKHLITATGQRVTLRCSPRSGDLSVYWYQQSLDQGLQFLIQYYNGEERAKGNILERFSAQQFPDLHSELNLSSLELGDSALYFCASSVRDRSSYEQYFGPGTRLTVT.

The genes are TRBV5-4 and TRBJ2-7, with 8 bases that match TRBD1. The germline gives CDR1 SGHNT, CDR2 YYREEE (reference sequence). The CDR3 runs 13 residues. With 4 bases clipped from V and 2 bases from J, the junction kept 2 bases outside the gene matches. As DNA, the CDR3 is TGTGCCAGCAGCCGGACAGGGACCTACGAGCAGTACTTC. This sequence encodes CASSRTGTYEQYF.

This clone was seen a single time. CDR3 in DNA: TGTGCCAGCAGTATCCGACGGGGGATGGGCACTGAAGCTTTCTTT. This translates into CASSIRRGMGTEAFF. J is TRBJ1-1 and V is TRBV6-5, with D perhaps TRBD1 (5 bases). CDR3 length equals 15 residues. Trimming took 5 bases from V and 4 from J, leaving 17 bases between them. Germline V gene data show CDR1 as MNHEY and CDR2 as SVGAGI.